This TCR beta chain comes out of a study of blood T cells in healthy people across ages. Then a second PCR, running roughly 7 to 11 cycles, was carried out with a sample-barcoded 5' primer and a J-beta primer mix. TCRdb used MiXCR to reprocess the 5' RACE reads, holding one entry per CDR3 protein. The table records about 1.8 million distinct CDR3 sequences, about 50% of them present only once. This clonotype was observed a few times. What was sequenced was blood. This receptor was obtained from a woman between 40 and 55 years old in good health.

CDR3 region: CASSLGGTGVGNEQFF. The DNA for the CDR3 is TGCGCCAGCAGCCTAGGGGGGACAGGCGTGGGTAATGAGCAGTTCTTC. The V gene is TRBV5-1, the J gene TRBJ2-1; 8 nucleotides agree with TRBD1. The CDR3 extends over 16 amino acids. Losses at the gene ends were 4 bases for V and 7 bases for J; bases not matched to a gene: 13. CDR1 is SGHRS, CDR2 YFSETQ, per germline.